This T cell receptor (beta chain) was captured by sequencing in a study of identical twins. Whole-study results and caveats: Modelling approaches yielded underestimates of out-of-frame TCR alpha sharing between monozygotic twins.

The length of the CDR3 is 10 residues. V was pared by 10 bases and J by 5 bases, with 5 bases between. The V gene's germline CDR1 is MGHDK and CDR2 SYGVNS. This clonotype has ten or more counts. Antigen: not known. Template switching created a universal primer site, and the cDNA included unique molecular identifiers. Via MiXCR, TCRdb re-called the 5' RACE reads, giving one row per CDR3 protein. Here the sample spans 640,000 or so distinct CDR3 sequences, 5.5% to 7.5% being singletons. The rearrangement links TRBV25-1 to TRBJ2-2; D remains unclear. The sample consisted of naive T cells sorted from blood. This clonotype originated in a man aged 18-30 years in good health. The CDR3 coding sequence is TGTGCCACCGGAACCGGGGAGCTGTTTTTT. It is translated as CATGTGELFF.